These 14 T cell receptor beta chains were all obtained from the same sample, sequenced in a study of tumor-infiltrating lymphocytes in primary liver carcinoma. A primer matching the constant region was used to make TCR beta cDNA from 500 to 600 ng of total RNA. What produced the TCR beta libraries was three nested multiplex PCR rounds using slightly modified ARM-PCR. A C-beta reverse primer was combined with TRBV1-TRBV30 forward primers in the first two PCR rounds, and each round had approximately 9 cycles. TCRdb passed the multiplex PCR reads through MiXCR, listing each CDR3 protein once. Here the sample spans tens of thousands of distinct CDR3 sequences, 72% being singletons. RNA and DNA were co-extracted from roughly 20-30 mg of unsorted bulk tissue. The sequencing input was liver tumor tissue from sampling region 1. Stated subset: tumor region T1, superior pole. The receptors here all came from a middle-aged man with primary liver carcinoma and hepatitis B virus infection.

As for this clonotype: As the CDR3 is not closed by the conserved phenylalanine or tryptophan, this likely results from a read error. The CDR3 DNA reads TGTGCCAGCAGCTCCCGGACAACGAACACCAGGGAACTGTTTTAT. Its protein is CASSSRTTNTRELFY. The gene calls are TRBV11-1 and TRBJ2-2; D is possibly TRBD1 (5 bases). Germline CDR1 reads SGHAT; CDR2 reads FQDESV (reference sequence). The CDR3 totals 15 residues.

Notes on this clonotype: The junction differs from germline at one of its ends, possibly a read error. Written as DNA, the CDR3 is TGTGCCAGTAGCAGGGGACTAGCGGGAGACTCGAACACCGGGGAGCTGGTTTTT. It is translated as CASSRGLAGDSNTGELVF. The chain employs TRBV5-5 and TRBJ2-2, with 14 bases aligning to TRBD2. Germline values: CDR1 SGHKS, CDR2 YYEKEE (reference sequence). The CDR3 is 18 residues long.

To note about this clonotype: Given the absence of the conserved phenylalanine or tryptophan at the CDR3 end, a read error is likely. The chain has TRBV6-5 and TRBJ2-3, with no clear D. This CDR3 spans 14 amino acids. The germline CDR1 and CDR2 sequences are MNHEY and SVGAGI. The V and J ends lost 0 bases and 5 bases respectively, with 9 bases between them. The CDR3 region is CASSYSQYVDTQYC. The CDR3, as DNA: TGTGCCAGCAGTTACTCGCAGTACGTAGATACGCAGTATTGT.

This clonotype has ten or more counts. The gene calls are TRBV12-3 or TRBV12-4 and TRBJ2-1; 7 nucleotides align to TRBD2. The trim removed 7 bases at V and 3 bases at J, leaving 9 bases unmatched. The CDR3 extends over 15 amino acids. The CDR3 nucleotides read TGTGCCAGCACTCGTGCCCGGGGGGACTACAATGAGCAGTTCTTC. Its protein product is CASTRARGDYNEQFF.

Concerning this clonotype itself: An end of the junction does not agree with germline; a read error may underlie this. This sequence joins TRBV6-6 and TRBJ2-6; D remains ambiguous. The CDR3 contains 16 residues. Germline V CDR1 and CDR2: MNHNY, SVGAGI (reference sequence). In DNA form, the CDR3 reads TGTGCCAGCAGTTACAGGCAGGCTTCTGGTGCCAACGTCCTGACTTTC. It codes for CASSYRQASGANVLTF.

Comment on this clonotype: The limits of the CDR3 on the DNA are not certain, so only TCRdb's listed CDR3 is given. The V and J genes are TRBV11-2 and TRBJ2-3; the table's TRBD1 call for D was not verified on the DNA. From its first to its last residue, the CDR3 has 17 amino acids. CDR1 is SGHAT, CDR2 FQNNGV, per germline. CDR3 loop: CASSSVGAGSGEDTRHF.

A remark on this clonotype: The germline gene is not matched at one end of the junction; a read error may be the cause. The rearrangement links TRBV10-2 to TRBJ1-2; the match to TRBD1 covers 11 bases. Germline CDR1 reads WSHSY; CDR2 reads SAAADI. The CDR3 consists of 15 residues. CDR3 sequence reads: CASSDWTGGLVGCTF. The CDR3 DNA reads as TGCGCCAGTAGTGATTGGACAGGGGGCCTCGTTGGCTGCACCTTC.

This clonotype was found once. One end of the junction varies from germline; a read error may be responsible. This CDR3 reads CGVELLTSGTYNEQFF. As DNA, the CDR3 is TGCGGCGTCGAACTCCTGACTAGCGGGACCTACAATGAGCAGTTCTTC. This chain joins TRBV29-1 and TRBJ2-1, with 11 bases fitting TRBD2. The V gene's germline CDR1 is SQVTM and CDR2 ANQGSEA. This CDR3 has 16 amino acids.

J is TRBJ2-1 and V is TRBV27, with a tentative D call TRBD2 (5 bases). Trimming took 3 bases from V and 4 from J, leaving 13 bases between them. The CDR3 runs to 15 residues. CDR1 is MNHEY, CDR2 SMNVEV, per germline (reference sequence). The CDR3 here is CASSLGYSEYNEQFF. DNA of the CDR3: TGTGCCAGCAGTTTGGGGTATAGCGAATACAATGAGCAGTTCTTC.

A word on this clonotype: At one boundary the junction diverges from the germline segment, which might be a read error. The gene calls are TRBV29-1 and TRBJ1-2, with D unclear. This CDR3 spans 8 amino acids. Germline CDR1 SQVTM, CDR2 ANQGSEA. CDR3 in amino acids: CSANGFTF. In DNA form, the CDR3 reads TGCAGCGCAAACGGCTTCACCTTC.

This clonotype came up a few times. V is TRBV9 and J is TRBJ2-7; D is undetermined. CDR3 size: 14 residues. Between the trimmed V and J ends, which lost 0 bases and 3 bases, there was a span of 10 bases. Germline V CDR1 and CDR2: SGDLS, YYNGEE. DNA for the CDR3: TGTGCCAGCAGCGTAGGATCTTCGGGCTACGAGCAGTACTTC. This sequence encodes CASSVGSSGYEQYF.

This clonotype was seen repeatedly, ten times or more. The V gene is TRBV12-3 or TRBV12-4, the J gene TRBJ2-1, with D unclear. The CDR3 covers 16 residues. The V gene lost 0 bases and the J gene lost 6 bases, with 15 bases spanning the gap. The CDR3 region has the DNA TGTGCCAGCAGTTTAGCGAATCATCCCCCGGGCAATGAGCAGTTCTTC. Translated: CASSLANHPPGNEQFF.

On this clonotype itself: The conserved phenylalanine or tryptophan is not found at the CDR3 terminus, so this likely reflects a read error. V is TRBV12-3 or TRBV12-4 and J is TRBJ1-2; 8 bases are shared with TRBD1. The CDR3 has 15 amino acids. The CDR3 sequence is CPSSLRDRSNCGYTS. The CDR3 bases are TGTCCCAGCAGTCTCCGGGACAGGTCTAACTGTGGCTACACCTCC.

J is TRBJ2-3 and V is TRBV29-1, with 10 bases aligning to TRBD1. The germline V gene has CDR1 SQVTM and CDR2 ANQGSEA. CDR3 size: 14 residues. Trimming took 4 bases from V and 4 from J; bases not matched to a gene: 5. The CDR3 bases are TGCAGCGTTGCTGGGACAGGGGTCGCAGATACGCAGTATTTT. Translating it yields CSVAGTGVADTQYF.